The rows below give T cell receptor beta chains drawn from one sample of a study of cytomegalovirus exposure and HLA in healthy donors. Profiled with immunoSEQ multiplex PCR; TCRdb holds only in-frame clones, not every one. Among approximately 130,000 clones listed, about 8% were seen once. Sequenced material: PBMCs. Receptors originate from a woman aged 40 to 50 in good health and CMV-seropositive. The CDR3 runs from the conserved cysteine through the conserved F or W. The order of the fields is D gene, clone size, V gene, J gene, CDR3 protein, CDR3 DNA. A D gene is named only where the DNA matches it firmly. Clone size is shown for a subset of rows, as once, few, many or a class of expanded clone.

.,.,TRBV7-6,TRBJ2-7,CASSQTSYEQYF,TGTGCCAGCAGCCAGACTAGTTACGAGCAGTACTTC
.,few,TRBV2,TRBJ2-2,CASSGTPTGELFF,TGTGCCAGCAGCGGGACACCCACCGGGGAGCTGTTTTTT
.,few,TRBV28,TRBJ1-2,CASSLLGRQDGYTF,TGTGCCAGCAGTTTATTAGGTCGGCAGGATGGCTACACCTTC
TRBD2,few,TRBV29-1,TRBJ2-1,CSGTSGTYNEQFF,TGCAGCGGAACTAGCGGGACCTACAATGAGCAGTTCTTC
.,few,TRBV6-1,TRBJ1-2,CASSEGRPDYGYTF,TGTGCCAGCAGTGAAGGGAGACCTGACTATGGCTACACCTTC
TRBD1,few,TRBV5-5,TRBJ1-1,CASSLYRGTEAFF,TGTGCCAGCAGCTTGTACAGGGGAACGGAAGCTTTCTTT
.,.,TRBV30,TRBJ1-3,CAWSDRGGSGNTIYF,TGTGCCTGGAGTGATCGGGGAGGGTCTGGAAACACCATATATTTT
.,.,TRBV7-9,TRBJ2-7,CASSLVGQNEQYF,TGTGCCAGCAGCTTAGTAGGACAGAACGAGCAGTACTTC
TRBD1,.,TRBV5-1,TRBJ2-7,CASRLAQGASEQYF,TGCGCCAGCAGATTGGCGCAGGGGGCTAGCGAGCAGTACTTC
TRBD2,.,TRBV5-1,TRBJ2-7,CASSAGRAYEQYF,TGCGCCAGCAGCGCCGGGAGGGCCTACGAGCAGTACTTC
.,few,TRBV10-3,TRBJ2-2,CAITQNANTGELFF,TGTGCCATCACCCAGAACGCGAACACCGGGGAGCTGTTTTTT
TRBD1,few,TRBV10-1,TRBJ2-1,CASSSGQGVDNEQFF,TGCGCCAGCAGCTCGGGACAGGGCGTTGACAATGAGCAGTTCTTC